The entry below describes one T cell receptor beta chain. This sample stems from a study of OX40 agonist ivuxolimab in advanced cancers. TCRdb's copy holds only in-frame clones and misses some; the assay was immunoSEQ multiplex PCR. The sample has 20,000 to 25,000 clones, 65% to 85% seen once. Per the germline V gene, CDR1 is LNHDA and CDR2 is SQIVND (reference sequence). Trimming took 3 bases from V and 3 from J; bases not matched to a gene: 3. This CDR3 spans 14 amino acids. The sequence was obtained from an adult with an advanced solid tumor such as melanoma, head and neck, liver or kidney cancer. This rearrangement joins TRBV19 to TRBJ1-1; 8 nucleotides line up with TRBD1. The sample here was CD4+ or CD8+ T cells sorted from blood, taken in a trial of the OX40 agonist ivuxolimab. CDR3 region: CASSMQGAYTEAFF. CDR3 nucleotide sequence: TGTGCCAGTAGTATGCAGGGGGCGTACACTGAAGCTTTCTTT.